These 10 T cell receptor beta chains came from one sample sequenced in a study of T cell responses to AZD1222 COVID-19 vaccine. The protocol was immunoSEQ multiplex PCR, while the TCRdb copy is restricted to in-frame clones and leaves out a portion. The table lists around 78,000 clones, 80% to 95% of them singletons. The source was peripheral blood, collected on day 0 of MenACWY control vaccination. Source of these receptors: an adult in good health.

Details on this clone: The limits of the CDR3 on the DNA are not certain, so only TCRdb's listed CDR3 is given. The V and J genes are TRBV2 and TRBJ1-4. The germline gives CDR1 SNHLY, CDR2 FYNNEI. With termini counted, the CDR3 has 15 amino acids. CDR3 sequence: CASSTSVGTNEKLFF.

The V call is TRBV9, the J call TRBJ1-6; D may be TRBD1 (6 bases). V lost 0 bases and J 6 bases, leaving 10 bases between the germline ends. CDR3 length: 15 residues. Germline V gene lookup returns CDR1 SGDLS and CDR2 YYNGEE. CDR3 DNA sequence: TGTGCCAGCAGCGTAGCGGGGGACACTAATTCACCCCTCCACTTT. It encodes CASSVAGDTNSPLHF.

The CDR3, as DNA: TGCGCCAGCAGTGGAGCGGGAGTCGGATCCTACGAGCAGTACTTC. It codes for CASSGAGVGSYEQYF. The V call is TRBV10-2, the J call TRBJ2-7, with 8 bases aligning to TRBD2. Germline assignment: CDR1 WSHSY and CDR2 SAAADI. The length of the CDR3 is 15 residues. The trim removed 4 bases at V and 1 base at J, leaving 6 bases unmatched.

This clone was recorded once. This sequence joins TRBV30 and TRBJ1-2; D unclear. V lost 2 bases to trimming and J lost 0 bases, with 4 bases between them. Germline CDR1 is GTSNPN and CDR2 is SVGIG (reference sequence). This CDR3 contains 12 residues. CDR3 loop: CAWSQANYGYTF. In nucleotides, the CDR3 is TGTGCCTGGAGTCAAGCTAACTATGGCTACACCTTC. Full variable domain (rest looked up from reference TRBV30 and TRBJ1-2): SQTIHQWPATLVQPVGSPLSLECTVEGTSNPNLYWYRQAAGRGLQLLFYSVGIGQISSEVPQNLSASRPQDRQFILSSKKLLLSDSGFYLCAWSQANYGYTFGSGTRLTVV.

The CDR3 is CASTHQGAHMHTTYNEQFF. CDR3 nucleotides: TGCGCCAGCACACACCAGGGGGCGCATATGCATACAACCTACAATGAGCAGTTCTTC. The chain employs TRBV5-1 and TRBJ2-1, with TRBD1 identical over 8 bases. The CDR3 runs 19 residues. The V and J ends lost 6 bases and 2 bases, in that order; junction bases with no gene match: 19. From germline, CDR1 is SGHRS and CDR2 YFSETQ.

The chain recombines TRBV7-2 with TRBJ2-1; D gene unclear. CDR1 is SGHTA, CDR2 FQGNSA, per germline. Trimming cost V 10 bases and J 10 bases, with 17 bases left between them. CDR3 length equals 12 residues. The CDR3 bases are TGTGCCAACTCAGTTACCTCGAGAGAGCAGTTCTTC. It codes for CANSVTSREQFF.

This clone has just one count. The chain joins TRBV20-1 to TRBJ1-5; maybe TRBD1 (6 bases). The ends were cut back, 3 bases at V and 4 bases at J, with 13 bases in the middle. CDR1 DFQATT and CDR2 SNEGSKA come from the germline V gene (reference sequence). This CDR3 region has 14 residues. In DNA form, the CDR3 reads TGCAGTGCTAGTCTTGCCAGGGGTAATCAGCCCCAGCATTTT. Its protein product is CSASLARGNQPQHF.

V gene TRBV7-2 combines with J gene TRBJ2-7, with 12 positions matching TRBD2. The V and J ends lost 5 bases and 5 bases, in that order; junction bases with no gene match: 4. Germline V gene sequence: CDR1 SGHTA, CDR2 FQGNSA. CDR3 length equals 14 residues. The CDR3 protein is CASSTGLAGNEQYF. CDR3 coding DNA: TGTGCCAGCAGCACGGGACTAGCGGGTAACGAGCAGTACTTC.

The chain uses TRBV29-1 and TRBJ1-3; 7 bases line up with TRBD1. CDR1 SQVTM and CDR2 ANQGSEA come from the germline V gene. With V trimmed by 6 bases and J by 4 bases, 3 bases remained unmatched. The CDR3 contains 12 residues. CDR3 in amino acids: CSVRGDGNTIYF. CDR3 nucleotides: TGCAGCGTCAGGGGGGACGGAAACACCATATATTTT.

The chain is built from TRBV19 and TRBJ1-2; no clear D. Trimming left V 5 bases short and J 8 bases short, with 15 bases between. Germline CDR1 is LNHDA and CDR2 is SQIVND (reference sequence). The CDR3 extends over 13 amino acids. The CDR3 DNA reads TGTGCCAGTAGTGCCGGGGTTGTTCGAGGCTACACCTTC. Its translation: CASSAGVVRGYTF. Full variable domain (remainder filled in from reference TRBV19 and TRBJ1-2): DGGITQSPKYLFRKEGQNVTLSCEQNLNHDAMYWYRQDPGQGLRLIYYSQIVNDFQKGDIAEGYSVSREKKESFPLTVTSAQKNPTAFYLCASSAGVVRGYTFGSGTRLTVV.